This is a list of T cell receptor beta chains from one sample in a study of OX40 agonist ivuxolimab in advanced cancers. The repertoire was sequenced with immunoSEQ multiplex PCR; TCRdb's copy has only in-frame clones and lacks some. The sample yields 150,000 to 170,000 clones, 94% seen once. This sample comprised CD4+ or CD8+ T cells sorted from blood, obtained in a trial of the OX40 agonist ivuxolimab. The receptors come from an adult with an advanced solid tumor such as melanoma, head and neck, liver or kidney cancer. The conserved cysteine and the conserved F or W are not part of the CDR3 here. D genes are given only for firm matches. Some rows have no size entry. The others give once, few or many, or a class for an expanded clone.

D,V,size,J,CDR3
.,TRBV4-2,.,TRBJ1-1,ASSQDVRVEAF
TRBD1,TRBV28,.,TRBJ2-3,ASRAPGQGLDTQY
.,TRBV18,.,TRBJ2-3,ASSQARDDTQY
.,TRBV4-3,.,TRBJ1-4,ASSQEWSATNEKLF
.,TRBV6-5,few,TRBJ1-5,ASRQASNQPQH
.,TRBV6-5,.,TRBJ1-3,ASRQKYSGNTIY
TRBD1,TRBV19,.,TRBJ2-7,ASSRTGRYEQY
TRBD1,TRBV7-8,.,TRBJ2-7,ASSTRDRGLYEQY
.,TRBV5-4,once,TRBJ2-7,ASSLRGTYEQY
.,TRBV6-6,.,TRBJ1-5,ASSYSATRAQPQH
TRBD2,TRBV5-1,.,TRBJ2-2,ASSRGGASAWGSDTGELF
TRBD1,TRBV7-9,.,TRBJ1-5,ASSQGDSNQPQH
.,TRBV2,.,TRBJ2-1,ASSPTRVYNEQF
.,TRBV11-2,.,TRBJ2-3,ASSSRASADTQY
TRBD1,TRBV5-1,once,TRBJ1-2,ASSPSTGNYGYT
.,TRBV7-2,.,TRBJ2-1,ASSVSYGTGSSYNEQF
.,TRBV28,.,TRBJ1-2,ASSLGTFYGYT
TRBD2,TRBV27,.,TRBJ2-2,ASSLGTSGNTGELF
TRBD1,TRBV5-6,once,TRBJ2-7,ASSLYIPTGGSYEQY
.,TRBV4-1,.,TRBJ2-3,ASSQERGSVAADTQY
.,TRBV27,once,TRBJ2-7,ASSPRGVSYEQY
.,TRBV6-6,.,TRBJ1-1,ASSYIQRARAF